These 32 T cell receptor beta chains were all obtained from the same sample, sequenced in a study of cytomegalovirus exposure and HLA in healthy donors. Use of 60 Vbeta and 13 Jbeta primers characterized the PCR. Assay: immunoSEQ multiplex PCR; the TCRdb copy retains only in-frame clones and omits some. The repertoire holds roughly 190,000 clones, roughly four fifths seen once, with approximately 3.1% in the top ten. The specimen was PBMCs. Every receptor here comes from a woman in her twenties or thirties in good health and CMV-seropositive.

This clone occurred a few times. The chain recombines TRBV19 with TRBJ1-2, with 7 positions matching TRBD1. This CDR3 has 14 residues. CDR1 LNHDA and CDR2 SQIVND come from the germline V gene (reference sequence). Losses at the gene ends were 5 bases for V and 5 bases for J; bases not matched to a gene: 8. The CDR3 loop reads CASSAGQPLYGYTF. As DNA, the CDR3 is TGTGCCAGTAGTGCGGGACAGCCCCTTTATGGCTACACCTTC.

This clone appeared once. V usage is TRBV5-1 and J usage is TRBJ2-1, with 7 bases fitting TRBD2. Germline V gene sequence: CDR1 SGHRS, CDR2 YFSETQ. V shed 0 bases, J shed 7 bases, and the junction held 7 bases outside the gene matches. The CDR3 spans 15 residues. Here the CDR3 DNA reads TGCGCCAGCAGCTTGGTTGGACTAGTTAAAAATGAGCAGTTCTTC. Residues: CASSLVGLVKNEQFF.

The chain links TRBV6-1 to TRBJ2-1; D possibly corresponds to TRBD1 (5 bases). Germline assignment: CDR1 MNHNS and CDR2 SASEGT. The CDR3 runs to 18 residues. V was trimmed by 1 base and J by 4 bases, leaving 20 bases between them. CDR3 loop: CASSEVGPLADPYNEQFF. CDR3 in DNA: TGTGCCAGCAGTGAAGTGGGGCCCCTGGCGGATCCTTACAATGAGCAGTTCTTC.

This chain connects TRBV5-4 to TRBJ2-7; 8 nucleotides line up with TRBD1. Germline trimming cut 6 bases from V and 0 bases from J; bases unmatched to any gene: 8. The CDR3 is 15 residues long. Germline CDR1 SGHNT, CDR2 YYREEE (reference sequence). The CDR3 bases are TGTGCCAGCACCTCCCTGACAGGGGCCTCCTACGAGCAGTACTTC. This sequence encodes CASTSLTGASYEQYF.

The V call is TRBV4-1, the J call TRBJ1-6; D call uncertain. The CDR3 runs to 12 residues. The germline V gene has CDR1 MGHRA and CDR2 YSYEKL. V lost 4 bases and J lost 6, with 4 bases in between. CDR3 in amino acids: CASSPGNSPLHF. For the CDR3, the DNA is TGCGCCAGCAGCCCCGGTAATTCACCCCTCCACTTT.

This chain links TRBV6-1 with TRBJ2-7, with D tentatively TRBD1 (5 bases). CDR1 is MNHNS, CDR2 SASEGT, per germline. Between the trimmed V and J ends, which lost 10 bases and 5 bases, there was a span of 15 bases. The CDR3 runs to 12 residues. CDR3 amino acids: CATDLGLNEQYF. CDR3 DNA sequence: TGTGCCACCGACCTGGGGCTGAACGAGCAGTACTTC.

This sequence joins TRBV11-3 and TRBJ1-1; TRBD1 agrees at 7 bases. Germline V lookup: CDR1 SGHNT, CDR2 YENEEA. The CDR3 extends over 12 amino acids. V lost 4 bases, J lost 5 bases, and 1 base stayed unmatched. The DNA for the CDR3 is TGTGCCAGCAGCTCAGGGGGTACTGAAGCTTTCTTT. It specifies CASSSGGTEAFF.

The CDR3 DNA reads as TGTGCCAGCAGTGAGACTAGCGGGAGTGGGGATACGCAGTATTTT. Translation: CASSETSGSGDTQYF. This chain links TRBV6-4 with TRBJ2-3, with TRBD2 matching over 12 bases. V was clipped by 3 bases and J by 6 bases; unmatched bases: 4. Germline V gene lookup returns CDR1 MRHNA and CDR2 SNTAGT. The CDR3 has 15 amino acids.

The table lists this clone with a few counts. The rearrangement uses TRBV10-2 and TRBJ2-7; D remains unclear. CDR1 WSHSY and CDR2 SAAADI come from the germline V gene. This CDR3 is 11 amino acids long. Deletions cut 3 bases from V and 4 bases from J, with 4 bases between. The CDR3 protein is CASSDVYEQYF. The CDR3 DNA reads as TGCGCCAGCAGTGATGTATACGAGCAGTACTTC.

The genes are TRBV11-2 and TRBJ2-3; 9 bases agree with TRBD1. V trimming: 4 bases; J trimming: 5 bases; junction bases outside the gene matches: 7. Germline CDR1 and CDR2: SGHAT and FQNNGV. CDR3 size: 15 residues. The CDR3 DNA is TGTGCCAGCAGCTCGCAGACAGGGGGAAAAGATACGCAGTATTTT. Translation gives CASSSQTGGKDTQYF.

This clone was observed a handful of times. The chain has TRBV28 and TRBJ2-3, with TRBD1 as a possible D gene (5 bases). From germline, CDR1 is MDHEN and CDR2 SYDVKM. The CDR3 has 15 amino acids. V was clipped by 6 bases and J by 2 bases, with 15 bases between them. This chain's CDR3 is CASSLGARFTDTQYF. The CDR3, as DNA: TGTGCCAGCAGCCTTGGGGCACGCTTCACAGATACGCAGTATTTT.

This sequence joins TRBV5-6 and TRBJ1-4; 8 positions match TRBD1. The trim removed 2 bases at V and 8 bases at J, leaving 8 bases unmatched. This CDR3 has 15 residues. Germline V CDR1 and CDR2: SGHDT, YYEEEE. In DNA form, the CDR3 reads TGTGCCAGCAGCTTCAGGGGGCAGTTGTGGGAAAAACTGTTTTTT. Its protein product is CASSFRGQLWEKLFF.

The chain has TRBV27 and TRBJ1-1, with D perhaps TRBD1 (6 bases). There are 15 residues in the CDR3. Trimming cost V 3 bases and J 2 bases, with 13 bases left between them. Per the germline V gene, CDR1 is MNHEY and CDR2 is SMNVEV (reference sequence). CDR3 nucleotide sequence: TGTGCCAGCAGTTTTATTTCAGGGGCCAACACTGAAGCTTTCTTT. Protein sequence: CASSFISGANTEAFF.

Comment on this clone: This sample includes further DNA sequences coding for the same CDR3. The rearrangement uses TRBV27 and TRBJ2-7; D is possibly TRBD1 (5 bases). Germline-derived CDR1 and CDR2 are MNHEY and SMNVEV (reference sequence). The CDR3 has 13 residues. The V end was cut by 3 bases, the J end by 4 bases, with 10 bases between. The CDR3 nucleotides are TGTGCCAGCAGTTTGGGGCAGTTGTACGAGCAGTACTTC. It encodes CASSLGQLYEQYF.

The chain recombines TRBV19 with TRBJ1-5; D remains ambiguous. V was clipped by 7 bases and J by 0 bases, with 13 bases between them. The germline gives CDR1 LNHDA, CDR2 SQIVND (reference sequence). The CDR3 loop spans 15 amino acids. In nucleotides, the CDR3 is TGTGCCAGTATAGCGACGGGCCATAGCAATCAGCCCCAGCATTTT. Its translation is CASIATGHSNQPQHF.

A single count supports this clone. The rearrangement links TRBV4-2 to TRBJ2-7, with TRBD2 as a possible D gene (5 bases). Germline V CDR1 and CDR2: LGHNA, YNFKEQ. The CDR3 has 15 residues. Between the trimmed V and J ends, which lost 1 base and 0 bases, there was a span of 10 bases. The CDR3 sequence: CASSQGLGSSYEQYF. For the CDR3, the DNA is TGTGCCAGCAGCCAAGGGCTGGGGAGCTCCTACGAGCAGTACTTC.

DNA of the CDR3: TGTGCCAGAGCCGACAGGCCTATCCTTGAGCAGTTCTTC. Translation: CARADRPILEQFF. V is TRBV19 and J is TRBJ2-1; maybe TRBD1 (6 bases). From germline, CDR1 is LNHDA and CDR2 SQIVND (reference sequence). The CDR3 covers 13 residues. V lost 9 bases, J lost 9 bases, and 18 bases lay in between.

This clone was detected only once. The chain joins TRBV25-1 to TRBJ2-1; possible D gene TRBD2, 5 bases. In germline, CDR1 is MGHDK, CDR2 SYGVNS. This CDR3 has 13 amino acids. The V end lost 3 bases, the J end lost 8 bases, and 11 bases lay between the germline ends. The CDR3 nucleotides are TGTGCCAGCAGTGAGCCGGGGATTCATGAGCAGTTCTTC. This codes for CASSEPGIHEQFF.

This chain joins TRBV7-9 and TRBJ1-4; D remains unclear. Germline V gene lookup returns CDR1 SEHNR and CDR2 FQNEAQ (reference sequence). The CDR3 has 19 residues. Trimming took 0 bases from V and 0 from J, leaving 17 bases between them. The CDR3 DNA follows: TGTGCCAGCAGCTTAGCGCAAGGAACGGGGAGGGCAACTAATGAAAAACTGTTTTTT. Translating it yields CASSLAQGTGRATNEKLFF.

This clone was detected only a few times. This sequence joins TRBV19 and TRBJ1-1; a weak D match, TRBD1 (6 bases). Trimming removed 3 bases from V and 0 bases from J, with 11 bases in between. The CDR3 length is 15 residues. Germline V CDR1 and CDR2: LNHDA, SQIVND (reference sequence). CDR3 residues: CASSIAGTLNTEAFF. For the CDR3, the DNA is TGTGCCAGTAGTATTGCCGGGACATTGAACACTGAAGCTTTCTTT.

The rearrangement joins TRBV2 to TRBJ2-3; 9 bases agree with TRBD1. After removal of 6 bases from V and 14 bases from J, the junction contained 15 bases not matched to a gene. This CDR3 has 14 amino acids. CDR1 is SNHLY and CDR2 is FYNNEI in the germline V gene. The CDR3 DNA sequence: TGTGCCAGCAGGGACCCGACAGGGGGACCGGTCCCGTATTTT. Its translation is CASRDPTGGPVPYF.

The rearrangement links TRBV28 to TRBJ2-1, with 11 bases fitting TRBD1. V gave up 7 bases and J gave up 7 bases; unmatched junction bases: 6. From germline, CDR1 is MDHEN and CDR2 SYDVKM. The CDR3 is 14 residues long. The CDR3, as DNA: TGTGCCAGCATAGGACAGGGGGCAGGGAATGAGCAGTTCTTC. As protein: CASIGQGAGNEQFF.

There are a few counts of this clone. The chain uses TRBV6-4 and TRBJ2-1; the match to TRBD2 covers 8 bases. This CDR3 spans 15 amino acids. V lost 3 bases and J lost 3; bases outside the gene matches: 4. Germline assignment: CDR1 MRHNA and CDR2 SNTAGT. The CDR3, as DNA: TGTGCCAGCAGTGATTCGGGACTAGACTACAATGAGCAGTTCTTC. This gives the protein CASSDSGLDYNEQFF.

In this sample, this clone turned up once. The CDR3 region has the DNA TGCAGCGTTTGGGCGGGAGCCGGGAGTAATACGCAGTATTTT. Translation: CSVWAGAGSNTQYF. The V gene is TRBV29-1, the J gene TRBJ2-3; 7 bases map to TRBD2. The V gene's germline CDR1 is SQVTM and CDR2 ANQGSEA. The length of the CDR3 is 14 residues. V lost 5 bases and J lost 7; bases outside the gene matches: 12.

A remark on this clone: Other nucleotide sequences in the sample specify the same CDR3. The V gene is TRBV5-1, the J gene TRBJ1-1; D is unresolved. V lost 0 bases, J lost 2 bases, and 8 bases lay in between. The CDR3 has 14 residues. CDR1 is SGHRS and CDR2 is YFSETQ in the germline V gene. The DNA of the CDR3 is TGCGCCAGCAGCTTGGGCCAGGTTAACACTGAAGCTTTCTTT. It codes for CASSLGQVNTEAFF.

DNA for the CDR3: TGCGCCAGCAGCTTCAGGGGTTCTAATGAAAAACTGTTTTTT. Translated: CASSFRGSNEKLFF. This rearrangement joins TRBV5-1 to TRBJ1-4, with D maybe TRBD1 (6 bases). The CDR3 is 14 residues long. Looked up from germline, CDR1 is SGHRS and CDR2 is YFSETQ. Trimming removed 2 bases at V and 3 bases at J, with 8 bases between.

The chain is built from TRBV11-2 and TRBJ1-1; a possible D gene is TRBD1 (5 bases). The germline V and J ends were trimmed by 5 bases and 3 bases, with 16 bases remaining between them. Per germline, CDR1 SGHAT and CDR2 FQNNGV. The CDR3 loop spans 15 amino acids. The CDR3: CASSPFLRGDTEAFF. The DNA for the CDR3 is TGTGCCAGCAGCCCATTCTTAAGGGGTGACACTGAAGCTTTCTTT.

The V gene is TRBV7-9, the J gene TRBJ2-7; 9 nucleotides agree with TRBD1. Looked up from germline, CDR1 is SEHNR and CDR2 is FQNEAQ (reference sequence). J lost 5 bases, V lost 5 bases, and 10 bases had no gene match. The CDR3 runs 15 residues. The CDR3 DNA sequence: TGTGCCAGCAGCCGCCGGGGACAGGGAACCCACGAGCAGTACTTC. It is translated as CASSRRGQGTHEQYF.

The chain joins TRBV4-2 to TRBJ2-3, with D maybe TRBD2 (7 bases). This CDR3 has 16 residues. Germline lookup yields CDR1 LGHNA and CDR2 YNFKEQ. The V gene lost 1 base and the J gene lost 1 base, with 12 bases spanning the gap. Here the CDR3 reads CASSQGKGGGTDTQYF. The CDR3 DNA follows: TGTGCCAGCAGCCAAGGGAAAGGGGGGGGCACAGATACGCAGTATTTT.

The gene calls are TRBV28 and TRBJ1-2; 10 bases are shared with TRBD1. This CDR3 contains 15 residues. With V trimmed by 6 bases and J by 6 bases, 10 bases remained unmatched. Per the germline V gene, CDR1 is MDHEN and CDR2 is SYDVKM. CDR3 region: CASRGRGTGVDGYTF. In DNA, the CDR3 is TGTGCCAGCAGAGGGAGAGGGACAGGGGTCGATGGCTACACCTTC.

J is TRBJ1-4 and V is TRBV19; 9 positions match TRBD1. V was clipped by 5 bases and J by 5 bases; unmatched bases: 6. This CDR3 region has 15 residues. The germline V gene has CDR1 LNHDA and CDR2 SQIVND (reference sequence). The CDR3 spells CASSPRTGDNEKLFF. The CDR3 DNA reads as TGTGCCAGTAGTCCCCGGACAGGGGACAATGAAAAACTGTTTTTT.

This chain uses TRBV5-4 with TRBJ1-1, with D possibly being TRBD1 (6 bases). The CDR3 is 13 amino acids. Germline values: CDR1 SGHNT, CDR2 YYREEE (reference sequence). V was pared by 4 bases and J by 7 bases, with 14 bases between. The CDR3: CASSPRDKGEAFF. The DNA for the CDR3 is TGTGCCAGCAGCCCCCGGGACAAGGGTGAAGCTTTCTTT.